The source of this TCR beta chain is a study of tissue T cells after allogeneic stem cell transplantation (dated by TCRdb to 2022 to 2024). Turning to the overall study: When multiple samples of a tissue were available, H&E sections were reviewed by a pathologist, and samples with histologically apparent lymphocytes were prioritized for sequencing. Using research autopsies of patients with and without GVHD, plus mouse models of GVHD, the study profiled TCR beta repertoires across many tissues. The human arm was a prospective observational study without blinding or randomization.

At the junction V is shortened by 7 bases and J by 5 bases, with 14 bases in between. There are 13 amino acids in the CDR3, from cysteine to phenylalanine inclusive. Only CDR3 DNA is held: 39 bases, read in frame from base 1. CDR1 and CDR2, looked up from the germline V gene, are MNHEY and SVGAGI. The time point label here, explained by the study, means: human tissue collected at research (rapid) autopsy. Three non-HCT comparator patients with other cancers, having at least five GI tract samples and no known GI disease at death, were selected retrospectively. Autopsy tissues included GI sites from esophagus to rectum, liver, skin and lymphoid organs including spleen, after a median post-mortem interval of approximately nine hours. Each autopsy specimen was bisected, with one portion flash-frozen in liquid nitrogen and the remainder formalin-fixed, and the outer muscle layers of GI specimens were removed. To extract genomic DNA from frozen tissues, either the Mag-Bind Blood & Tissue DNA HDQ 96 Kit on a Chemagic 360 or the DNeasy Blood & Tissue Kit was used. Because of concern about red blood cell contamination, extracted DNA was further purified using the Genomic DNA Clean & Concentrator-25 kit.

What the work shows at the level of the full study, not this receptor alone: A small and clinically heterogeneous patient cohort was studied, and sampling depth was acknowledged as a limitation. For the non-GVHD comparator patients, no blood samples were available. Within patients, how anatomically similar tissues were was a major factor shaping TCR repertoire composition, regardless of disease or transplant status. The study did not establish which tissue TCRs were alloreactive or antigen-specific, and some clones may have been host cells that persisted. Not many T cell clones showed up in more than one patient, yet clustering based on motifs uncovered repertoire signatures that were shared across patients in a tissue-specific way. In both patients and mice, T cells from blood and spleen picked up only a limited part of the TCR repertoire that was detected in tissues.

Library prep was done by the immunoSEQ multiplex PCR assay. Adaptive Biotechnologies performed TCRbeta CDR3 sequencing at survey depth and reported CDR3 sequences, V/J genes, productive frequency, and template counts. Amplification of TCR beta CDR3 regions started from genomic DNA instead of RNA. The authors processed their data as follows. Jensen-Shannon divergence was used to quantify pairwise repertoire overlap between tissues, with a value of 1 meaning complete divergence and a value of 0 meaning identical repertoires. Tissues were clustered by single-linkage agglomerative hierarchical clustering of pairwise JSD values and displayed as dendrograms. GLIPH2 was run on all patient samples with simulation_depth 1000, kmer_min_depth 3, cdr3_length_cutoff 8, keeping groups with more than two unique CDR3s. A standardized tissue-overlap score extrapolated Jaccard GLIPH-group overlap across patients to a standard repertoire size of 1000 clones. Linear mixed-effect models, with tissue as a fixed effect and individual as a random effect, were used to test how diversity related to clinical or experimental variables. TCRdb's version of the immuneACCESS table is confined to in-frame rearrangements and falls short of the full clone set. An unresolved V gene accounts for under half of the shortfall where checked; the remainder is of unknown origin. The V and J calls and clone size were taken over from that table, and D and trimming were inferred from the DNA. This sample is represented by several thousand clones; roughly 56% of them were singletons. The top ten clones comprise about 20% of the sample.

About this clone: There is no known antigen for this receptor. There are no base qualities to consult, and no much larger clone falls within one base.

Here the chain combines TRBV6-5 and TRBJ2-5, with the D assignment possibly TRBD1 or TRBD2, given 5 matching bases for each. The origin of this receptor is a female donor of 60 years or more with lung cancer. This sample comprised tissue from the jejunum, obtained at autopsy. The base sequence is TGTGCCAGCACCCTTGGGGGTGTTGAGACCCAGTACTTC. It encodes CASTLGGVETQYF.